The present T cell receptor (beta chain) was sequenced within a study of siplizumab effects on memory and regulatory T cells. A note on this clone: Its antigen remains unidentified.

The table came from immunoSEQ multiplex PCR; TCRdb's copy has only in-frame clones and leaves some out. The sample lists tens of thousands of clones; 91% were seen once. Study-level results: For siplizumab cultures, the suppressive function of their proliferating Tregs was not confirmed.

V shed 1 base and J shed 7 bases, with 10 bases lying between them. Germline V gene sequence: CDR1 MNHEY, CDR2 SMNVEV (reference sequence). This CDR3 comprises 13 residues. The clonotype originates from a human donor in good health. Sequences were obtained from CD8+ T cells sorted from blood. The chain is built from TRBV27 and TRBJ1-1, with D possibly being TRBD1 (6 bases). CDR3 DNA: TGTGCCAGCAGTTTATTGGACAGCGATGAAGCTTTCTTT. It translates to CASSLLDSDEAFF.